This TCR beta chain was sequenced for a study of control samples from healthy donors and cancer patients. TCRdb keeps only in-frame clones here, not all; method: immunoSEQ multiplex PCR. The sample has about 120,000 clones; about 90% are singletons. The table lists this clone with a count of one. The origin of this receptor is a man aged 45 to 65 in good health. Sequenced sample: blood.

The DNA of the CDR3 is TGTGCCAGCTCACCAGGGACAGCCACCTCCTACGAGCAGTACTTC. Translated, it gives CASSPGTATSYEQYF. The rearrangement links TRBV18 to TRBJ2-7; 7 bases agree with TRBD1. The CDR3 has 15 amino acids. Germline values: CDR1 KGHSH, CDR2 LQKENI. V shed 2 bases and J 0 bases; nucleotides not matched to a gene: 4.